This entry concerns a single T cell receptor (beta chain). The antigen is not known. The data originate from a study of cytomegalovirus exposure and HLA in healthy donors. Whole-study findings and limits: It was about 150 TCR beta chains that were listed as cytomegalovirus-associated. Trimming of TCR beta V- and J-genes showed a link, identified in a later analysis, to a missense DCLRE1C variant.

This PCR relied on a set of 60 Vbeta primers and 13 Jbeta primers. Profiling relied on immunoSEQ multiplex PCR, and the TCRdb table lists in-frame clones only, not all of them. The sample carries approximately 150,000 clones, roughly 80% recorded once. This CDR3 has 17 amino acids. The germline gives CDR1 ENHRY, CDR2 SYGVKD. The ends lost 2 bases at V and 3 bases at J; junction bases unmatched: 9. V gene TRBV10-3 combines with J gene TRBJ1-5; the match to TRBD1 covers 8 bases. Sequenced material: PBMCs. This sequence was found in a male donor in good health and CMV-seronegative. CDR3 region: CAISEPGTGIVNQPQHF. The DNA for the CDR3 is TGTGCCATCAGTGAGCCAGGGACAGGCATTGTCAATCAGCCCCAGCATTTT.